Each of the 22 T cell receptor beta chains below was sequenced from the same sample in a study of blood T cell repertoires in COVID-19. Measured with immunoSEQ multiplex PCR; TCRdb has only the in-frame clones, and not every one. The sample contains over 450,000 clones, 70% to 90% of which appear only once. Sequencing was carried out using peripheral blood. These TCRs come from a woman aged 45-59 years with COVID-19, enrolled during active disease.

The chain is built from TRBV11-2 and TRBJ1-1; the D gene is possibly TRBD1 (5 bases). Germline assignment: CDR1 SGHAT and CDR2 FQNNGV. V was shortened by 1 base and J by 5 bases, with 11 bases between the two germline ends. The CDR3 length is 14 residues. The DNA for the CDR3 is TGTGCCAGCAGCTTAGCAGGGAGGGATACTGAAGCTTTCTTT. Amino acid sequence: CASSLAGRDTEAFF. Full variable domain (missing parts from reference TRBV11-2 and TRBJ1-1): EAGVAQSPRYKIIEKRQSVAFWCNPISGHATLYWYQQILGQGPKLLIQFQNNGVVDDSQLPKDRFSAERLKGVDSTLKIQPAKLEDSAVYLCASSLAGRDTEAFFGQGTRLTVV.

This clone was counted once. The genes are TRBV20-1 and TRBJ2-1; 10 bases line up with TRBD2. In germline, CDR1 is DFQATT, CDR2 SNEGSKA (reference sequence). The J segment lost 14 bases and the V segment lost 5 bases, leaving 6 bases of the junction unmatched. The CDR3 consists of 11 residues. Here the CDR3 DNA reads TGCAGTGCTTCAACCGGGACTAGCGAGTTCTTC. Amino acid sequence: CSASTGTSEFF.

The chain is built from TRBV7-9 and TRBJ2-6; a weak D match, TRBD1 (6 bases). CDR1 SEHNR and CDR2 FQNEAQ come from the germline V gene (reference sequence). The CDR3 is 17 residues long. Between the trimmed V and J ends, which lost 5 bases and 0 bases, there was a span of 14 bases. CDR3 sequence: CASSPTGSFSGANVLTF. The DNA of the CDR3 is TGTGCCAGCAGCCCCACAGGGTCCTTCTCTGGGGCCAACGTCCTGACTTTC. The whole variable domain, filled in from reference TRBV7-9 and TRBJ2-6, reads DTGVSQNPRHKITKRGQNVTFRCDPISEHNRLYWYRQTLGQGPEFLTYFQNEAQLEKSRLLSDRFSAERPKGSFSTLEIQRTEQGDSAMYLCASSPTGSFSGANVLTFGAGSRLTVL.

This chain uses TRBV4-2 with TRBJ2-7, with a weak D call TRBD2 (5 bases). The germline V gene encodes CDR1 LGHNA and CDR2 YNFKEQ. The CDR3 sequence is 16 residues long. Trimming removed 0 bases from V and 5 bases from J, with 17 bases in between. CDR3 DNA sequence: TGTGCCAGCAGCCAAGATCCGACCCCTCGGGAAAACGAGCAGTACTTC. Translation: CASSQDPTPRENEQYF.

The chain couples TRBV20-1 to TRBJ1-1; 11 bases are shared with TRBD1. The CDR3 loop spans 11 amino acids. Germline CDR1 reads DFQATT; CDR2 reads SNEGSKA (reference sequence). Trimming took 6 bases from V and 10 from J; bases not matched to a gene: 4. The CDR3 DNA reads TGCAGTGCCAGGGACAGGGGGGTAGCTTTCTTT. Its protein product is CSARDRGVAFF.

The J gene is TRBJ2-3, the V gene TRBV7-3; the match to TRBD2 covers 12 bases. The CDR3 contains 17 residues. V dropped 5 bases and J dropped 5; count of bases not matched to a gene: 11. Germline V gene sequence: CDR1 SGHTA, CDR2 FQGTGA. The DNA of the CDR3 is TGTGCCAGCAGCCCTCGGGCTAGCGGGGGGGCCGGAGATACGCAGTATTTT. The encoded protein is CASSPRASGGAGDTQYF.

The chain joins TRBV5-1 to TRBJ1-1, with 8 bases aligning to TRBD1. Germline-derived CDR1 and CDR2 are SGHRS and YFSETQ. The V gene end was trimmed by 4 bases and the J gene end by 5 bases; junction bases not matched to a gene: 10. CDR3 length equals 15 residues. CDR3 sequence: CASSRTTGGRTEAFF. CDR3 nucleotide sequence: TGCGCCAGCAGCCGAACCACAGGGGGGAGGACTGAAGCTTTCTTT. Drawing the rest from reference TRBV5-1 and TRBJ1-1, the complete variable domain is KAGVTQTPRYLIKTRGQQVTLSCSPISGHRSVSWYQQTPGQGLQFLFEYFSETQRNKGNFPGRFSGRQFSNSRSEMNVSTLELGDSALYLCASSRTTGGRTEAFFGQGTRLTVV.

V gene TRBV19 combines with J gene TRBJ1-5, with 8 bases matching TRBD1. Trimming took 6 bases from V and 3 from J; bases not matched to a gene: 13. Germline CDR1 reads LNHDA; CDR2 reads SQIVND (reference sequence). There are 17 residues in the CDR3. The CDR3 loop is CASSHGQGTLYNQPQHF. For the CDR3, the DNA is TGTGCCAGTAGCCATGGACAGGGCACCTTATACAATCAGCCCCAGCATTTT.

Here the CDR3 reads CAATGMDEQFF. CDR3 nucleotides: TGTGCCGCGACAGGGATGGATGAGCAGTTCTTC. The chain combines TRBV10-3 with TRBJ2-1, with 7 bases identical to TRBD1. The V gene end was trimmed by 11 bases and the J gene end by 8 bases; junction bases not matched to a gene: 6. Germline assignment: CDR1 ENHRY and CDR2 SYGVKD. The CDR3 totals 11 residues.

The gene calls are TRBV7-9 and TRBJ2-4, with D maybe TRBD1 (6 bases). Trimming stripped 3 bases from V and 2 bases from J, with 8 bases between. Germline V lookup: CDR1 SEHNR, CDR2 FQNEAQ (reference sequence). This CDR3 is built from 14 residues. This chain's CDR3 is CASSLQGTKNIQYF. The CDR3 nucleotides are TGTGCCAGCAGCTTGCAGGGGACCAAAAACATTCAGTACTTC.

V usage is TRBV6-5 and J usage is TRBJ1-2; no reliable D call. The V gene's germline CDR1 is MNHEY and CDR2 SVGAGI. The CDR3 totals 15 residues. V shed 0 bases and J shed 6 bases, with 14 bases lying between them. In DNA, the CDR3 is TGTGCCAGCAGTTACTCGGGCAGCCGGGGAGATGGCTACACCTTC. Translated, it gives CASSYSGSRGDGYTF.

The chain recombines TRBV5-1 with TRBJ2-3, with 12 positions matching TRBD1. The CDR3 has 16 amino acids. Germline CDR1 and CDR2: SGHRS and YFSETQ. The trim removed 0 bases at V and 2 bases at J, leaving 1 base unmatched. CDR3 region: CASSLVGQGATDTQYF. The CDR3, as DNA: TGCGCCAGCAGCTTGGTGGGACAGGGGGCCACAGATACGCAGTATTTT.

The rearrangement uses TRBV19 and TRBJ2-3; tentative D call: TRBD1 (6 bases). Germline V gene sequence: CDR1 LNHDA, CDR2 SQIVND (reference sequence). Trimming stripped 8 bases from V and 2 bases from J, with 17 bases between. There are 15 residues in the CDR3. The CDR3 is CASLGGVGVTDTQYF. DNA for the CDR3: TGTGCCAGTCTAGGGGGTGTCGGGGTCACAGATACGCAGTATTTT.

The chain combines TRBV5-1 with TRBJ1-1; 11 bases map to TRBD1. The V gene's germline CDR1 is SGHRS and CDR2 YFSETQ. Trimming took 2 bases from V and 1 from J; bases not matched to a gene: 10. The CDR3 extends over 18 amino acids. In DNA form, the CDR3 reads TGCGCCAGCAGCTTTGATCGGGACAGGGGGGCGGCGAACACTGAAGCTTTCTTT. Protein product: CASSFDRDRGAANTEAFF.

This chain links TRBV6-6 with TRBJ1-2, with a possible D match to TRBD1 (6 bases). V was pared by 5 bases and J by 3 bases, with 16 bases between. The germline gives CDR1 MNHNY, CDR2 SVGAGI (reference sequence). This CDR3 spans 15 amino acids. The CDR3 spells CASSPRMGADYGYTF. The CDR3 DNA reads as TGTGCCAGCAGTCCGCGAATGGGGGCTGACTATGGCTACACCTTC.

V is TRBV19 and J is TRBJ1-1; 8 bases map to TRBD1. CDR3 length: 12 residues. V trimming: 5 bases; J trimming: 8 bases; junction bases outside the gene matches: 4. Germline CDR1 is LNHDA and CDR2 is SQIVND (reference sequence). CDR3 sequence reads: CASSRTGSEAFF. CDR3 nucleotides: TGTGCCAGTAGTCGGACAGGGTCCGAAGCTTTCTTT.

The rearrangement joins TRBV4-1 to TRBJ1-1, with 7 bases matching TRBD1. This CDR3 spans 16 amino acids. Germline CDR1 is MGHRA and CDR2 is YSYEKL. V gave up 3 bases and J gave up 4 bases; unmatched junction bases: 11. CDR3 coding DNA: TGCGCCAGCAGCCAGGGATCGACAGGGTGGGGCACTGAAGCTTTCTTT. It codes for CASSQGSTGWGTEAFF.

Notes on this clone: A much larger clone differs by one base, so this may be a read error. This CDR3 is also generated by other DNA sequences in the sample. This sequence joins TRBV11-2 and TRBJ2-7, with 10 bases fitting TRBD1. The CDR3 has 14 residues. J was trimmed by 2 bases and V by 3 bases; bases with no gene match: 1. Germline CDR1 reads SGHAT; CDR2 reads FQNNGV. The chain's CDR3 is CASSFGTGAYEQYF. The CDR3 region has the DNA TGTGCCAGCAGCTTCGGGACAGGGGCCTACGAGCAGTACTTC.

The rearrangement uses TRBV14 and TRBJ2-7; TRBD1 is a possible D gene (5 bases). V shed 3 bases and J shed 6 bases, with 12 bases lying between them. This CDR3 spans 13 amino acids. The germline CDR1 and CDR2 sequences are SGHDN and FVKESK. CDR3 sequence reads: CASSQVHQGEQYF. CDR3 coding DNA: TGTGCCAGCAGCCAGGTGCATCAGGGCGAGCAGTACTTC.

In its sample, this clone was seen once. The chain recombines TRBV2 with TRBJ1-1; TRBD1 might be the D (5 bases). V lost 6 bases to trimming and J lost 5 bases, with 13 bases between them. Germline assignment: CDR1 SNHLY and CDR2 FYNNEI. The length of the CDR3 is 13 residues. The CDR3 sequence is CASSRVERTEAFF. The DNA of the CDR3 is TGTGCCAGCAGCAGGGTGGAGAGGACTGAAGCTTTCTTT. The variable domain in full, completed from reference TRBV2 and TRBJ1-1, reads EPEVTQTPSHQVTQMGQEVILRCVPISNHLYFYWYRQILGQKVEFLVSFYNNEISEKSEIFDDQFSVERPDGSNFTLKIRSTKLEDSAMYFCASSRVERTEAFFGQGTRLTVV.

The V gene is TRBV6-6, the J gene TRBJ2-7; 10 nucleotides agree with TRBD1. V shed 8 bases, J shed 1 base, and the junction held 5 bases outside the gene matches. The CDR3 sequence is 14 residues long. The germline gives CDR1 MNHNY, CDR2 SVGAGI (reference sequence). The CDR3 loop is CASRQGQGSYEQYF. CDR3 in DNA: TGTGCCAGCCGCCAGGGACAGGGGTCCTACGAGCAGTACTTC.

The chain combines TRBV7-2 with TRBJ2-5; D perhaps matches TRBD2 (6 bases). Germline CDR1 reads SGHTA; CDR2 reads FQGNSA. This CDR3 has 16 amino acids. V lost 1 base, J lost 2 bases, and 14 bases lay in between. In DNA form, the CDR3 reads TGTGCCAGCAGCTTAGGGGTCGGGGCGGGGCAAGAGACCCAGTACTTC. It codes for CASSLGVGAGQETQYF.